The rows below give T cell receptor beta chains drawn from one sample of a study of CD8 T cells in ankylosing spondylitis. A single record per CDR3 protein comes from TCRdb applying MiXCR to the 5' RACE reads. There are about 800,000 distinct CDR3 sequences in the sample; about 11% occur only once, and roughly 0.51% lies in the top ten. Sequenced sample: blood, either unsorted or a sorted T cell fraction (not recorded which). Receptor source: a male donor with ankylosing spondylitis. CDR3s include the opening cysteine and the closing phenylalanine or tryptophan. Each record gives: clone size, D gene, V gene, CDR3 length, J gene, CDR3 protein, CDR3 DNA. D genes are given only for firm matches. Clone size is shown for a subset of rows, as once, few, many or a class of expanded clone.

>few|.|TRBV20-1|12|TRBJ2-7
CSARNGAYEQYF
TGCAGTGCTAGAAACGGAGCCTACGAGCAGTACTTC
>.|TRBD2|TRBV7-6|14|TRBJ2-7
CASRPAGGTGEQYF
TGTGCCAGCAGGCCCGCGGGGGGTACCGGCGAGCAGTACTTC
>.|.|TRBV12-3/TRBV12-4|16|TRBJ1-3
CASSQRRDRSGNTIYF
TGTGCCAGCAGTCAGCGGAGGGATCGGTCTGGAAACACCATATATTTT
>few|.|TRBV7-2|17|TRBJ2-3
CASSLKAGAYGTDTQYF
TGTGCCAGCAGCTTAAAGGCAGGGGCCTACGGGACAGATACGCAGTATTTT
>.|TRBD1|TRBV27|14|TRBJ2-7
CASSLGQGMGEQYF
TGTGCCAGCAGTCTAGGACAGGGGATGGGCGAGCAGTACTTC
>many|TRBD1|TRBV12-3/TRBV12-4|13|TRBJ1-2
CASTLGQGFGYTF
TGTGCCAGCACCCTCGGACAGGGGTTTGGCTACACCTTC
>many|.|TRBV15|16|TRBJ2-2
CATSREVSVNTGELFF
TGTGCCACCAGCAGAGAAGTTAGCGTCAACACCGGGGAGCTGTTTTTT
>.|TRBD1|TRBV20-1|14|TRBJ1-2
CSASRQGGNYGYTF
TGCAGTGCTAGCCGACAGGGAGGAAACTATGGCTACACCTTC
>many|TRBD1|TRBV7-8|15|TRBJ1-5
CASSPGQGARQPQHF
TGTGCCAGCAGCCCGGGACAGGGGGCGCGTCAGCCCCAGCATTTT
>.|.|TRBV10-3|16|TRBJ1-4
CAISESSPATNEKLFF
TGTGCCATCAGTGAGTCGTCTCCCGCAACTAATGAAAAACTGTTTTTT
>.|TRBD2|TRBV5-1|18|TRBJ2-7
CASSSRPPTAGAFYEQYF
TGCGCCAGCAGCTCCCGGCCACCGACAGCGGGGGCTTTCTACGAGCAGTACTTC
>many|TRBD2|TRBV28|20|TRBJ2-1
CASSNPILAGGRRSYNEQFF
TGTGCCAGCAGTAACCCCATACTAGCGGGAGGGAGACGCTCCTACAATGAGCAGTTCTTC
>few|.|TRBV20-1|13|TRBJ1-1
CSARPALNTEAFF
TGCAGTGCCCGGCCGGCCCTGAACACTGAAGCTTTCTTT
>many|.|TRBV12-3/TRBV12-4|12|TRBJ2-1
CASSQGYNEQFF
TGTGCCAGTTCCCAGGGGTACAATGAGCAGTTCTTC
>few|.|TRBV5-1|12|TRBJ1-1
CASSKGGTEAFF
TGCGCCAGCAGCAAGGGTGGCACTGAAGCTTTCTTT
>many|TRBD1|TRBV5-1|15|TRBJ2-7
CASSFLRDRSYEQYF
TGCGCCAGCAGCTTTCTTCGGGACAGATCCTACGAGCAGTACTTC
>.|TRBD1|TRBV9|15|TRBJ2-7
CASSAQDRGLYEQYF
TGTGCCAGCAGCGCACAAGACAGGGGACTGTACGAGCAGTACTTC
>few|.|TRBV6-5|15|TRBJ1-1
CASSYSGHANTEAFF
TGTGCCAGCAGTTACTCTGGCCACGCGAACACTGAAGCTTTCTTT
>few|TRBD1|TRBV7-2|16|TRBJ2-7
CASSPLGDRPSYEQYF
TGTGCCAGCAGCCCCTTAGGGGACAGGCCCTCCTACGAGCAGTACTTC
>few|TRBD1|TRBV11-2|13|TRBJ1-1
CASTPTGMTEAFF
TGTGCCAGCACCCCGACAGGGATGACTGAAGCTTTCTTT
>few|.|TRBV6-1|14|TRBJ1-5
CASSPRQGRQPQHF
TGTGCCAGCAGCCCCCGTCAGGGGCGGCAGCCCCAGCATTTT
>many|.|TRBV29-1|13|TRBJ1-1
CSVGKRMNTEAFF
TGCAGCGTTGGAAAACGGATGAACACTGAAGCTTTCTTT
>.|.|TRBV15|15|TRBJ2-4
CATSRRTLAKNIQYF
TGTGCCACCAGCAGACGGACCTTAGCCAAAAACATTCAGTACTTC
>.|.|TRBV6-2/TRBV6-3|15|TRBJ2-2
CASSYGQPNTGELFF
TGTGCCAGCAGTTACGGGCAGCCGAACACCGGGGAGCTGTTTTTT
>few|.|TRBV7-2|16|TRBJ1-1
CASSLGRPGRNTEAFF
TGTGCCAGCAGCTTAGGTCGTCCGGGGAGGAACACTGAAGCTTTCTTT
>few|.|TRBV20-1|17|TRBJ2-7
CSARGNSGALPLGEQYF
TGCAGTGCTAGAGGGAACTCGGGCGCACTACCACTTGGGGAGCAGTACTTC
>.|.|TRBV28|12|TRBJ2-1
CATHRGINEQFF
TGTGCCACACATCGGGGGATCAATGAGCAGTTCTTC
>few|TRBD2|TRBV28|14|TRBJ2-7
CASSLGGRAYEQYF
TGTGCCAGCAGTTTAGGGGGGAGGGCCTACGAGCAGTACTTC
>.|.|TRBV20-1|14|TRBJ1-1
CSARNGQRNTEAFF
TGCAGTGCTAGGAACGGACAGCGGAACACTGAAGCTTTCTTT
>.|.|TRBV11-2|12|TRBJ2-3
CASSLDPGGQYF
TGTGCCAGCAGCTTAGACCCCGGGGGTCAGTATTTT
>many|.|TRBV29-1|11|TRBJ1-2
CSVGVGYGYTF
TGCAGCGTTGGGGTCGGCTATGGCTACACCTTC
>few|.|TRBV29-1|13|TRBJ2-5
CSALRWDQETQYF
TGCAGCGCCCTCAGGTGGGACCAAGAGACCCAGTACTTC
>few|.|TRBV7-8|13|TRBJ1-1
CASSLMGLTEAFF
TGTGCCAGCAGCTTAATGGGGCTCACTGAAGCTTTCTTT
>.|TRBD2|TRBV4-3|20|TRBJ2-4
CASSQDGAKGRELAKNIQYF
TGCGCCAGCAGCCAAGATGGCGCAAAAGGGAGGGAACTAGCCAAAAACATTCAGTACTTC
>few|.|TRBV7-2|12|TRBJ2-7
CASSLDHGEQYF
TGTGCCAGCAGCTTAGATCATGGCGAGCAGTACTTC
>many|.|TRBV12-3/TRBV12-4|11|TRBJ2-1
CASSVMNEQFF
TGTGCCAGCAGTGTGATGAATGAGCAGTTCTTC
>few|TRBD1|TRBV5-1|14|TRBJ2-5
CASSPQGTQETQYF
TGCGCCAGCAGCCCACAGGGGACCCAAGAGACCCAGTACTTC
>few|.|TRBV4-3|15|TRBJ1-5
CASSQDYSYYQPQHF
TGCGCCAGCAGCCAAGATTACAGTTATTATCAGCCCCAGCATTTT
>.|.|TRBV6-5|16|TRBJ2-3
CASSYQGGLSTDTQYF
TGTGCCAGCAGTTACCAAGGCGGACTGAGCACAGATACGCAGTATTTT
>few|.|TRBV7-2|14|TRBJ1-1
CACRLSLMNTEAFF
TGTGCCTGTCGGCTAAGTCTCATGAACACTGAAGCTTTCTTT
>few|.|TRBV6-2/TRBV6-3|15|TRBJ1-1
CASRTLTRLNTEAFF
TGTGCCAGCAGGACCCTTACGAGACTTAACACTGAAGCTTTCTTT
>few|.|TRBV7-2|16|TRBJ1-1
CASSLEPLVLRTEAFF
TGTGCCAGCAGCTTAGAGCCCCTTGTCTTGAGGACTGAAGCTTTCTTT
>few|.|TRBV20-1|14|TRBJ2-5
CSAPIGSSQETQYF
TGCAGTGCGCCAATCGGGAGCTCCCAAGAGACCCAGTACTTC
>.|.|TRBV5-1|14|TRBJ2-2
CASSPLASTGELFF
TGCGCCAGCAGCCCACTAGCTTCCACCGGGGAGCTGTTTTTT
>.|.|TRBV28|14|TRBJ1-2
CASTTSYRVYGYTF
TGTGCCAGCACGACTTCCTACAGGGTTTATGGCTACACCTTC
>.|.|TRBV7-2|14|TRBJ1-1
CASSSPGHGGGAFF
TGTGCCAGCAGCTCACCGGGACACGGCGGGGGAGCTTTCTTT
>few|.|TRBV7-2|15|TRBJ2-7
CASSTLAGFSYEQYF
TGTGCCAGCAGCACTCTGGCGGGGTTCTCCTACGAGCAGTACTTC
>.|TRBD1|TRBV24-1|15|TRBJ2-5
CATSAPGQGGETQYF
TGTGCCACCAGTGCCCCGGGACAGGGCGGGGAGACCCAGTACTTC
>.|TRBD2|TRBV15|16|TRBJ2-1
CATSKRSRLAGAEQFF
TGTGCCACCAGCAAGAGGAGCAGACTAGCGGGCGCTGAGCAGTTCTTC
>many|.|TRBV27|12|TRBJ1-2
CASSFRGQGYTF
TGTGCCAGCAGTTTTAGGGGTCAGGGCTACACCTTC
>few|.|TRBV15|14|TRBJ1-4
CATSRGGIDEKLFF
TGTGCCACCAGCAGAGGGGGCATTGATGAAAAACTGTTTTTT
>.|TRBD2|TRBV20-1|15|TRBJ2-3
CSAPGLAGVPDTQYF
TGCAGTGCTCCCGGACTAGCGGGAGTTCCAGATACGCAGTATTTT
>many|.|TRBV20-1|15|TRBJ1-5
CSASRGGASNQPQHF
TGCAGTGCTTCCCGGGGAGGGGCAAGCAATCAGCCCCAGCATTTT
>few|.|TRBV30|14|TRBJ2-1
CAWSAGGRYNEQFF
TGTGCCTGGAGTGCCGGGGGCCGATACAATGAGCAGTTCTTC
>.|.|TRBV6-5|15|TRBJ2-7
CASSYSRVRRDEQYF
TGTGCCAGCAGTTACTCGAGGGTCCGCAGGGACGAGCAGTACTTC
>many|.|TRBV20-1|11|TRBJ1-2
CSAYTRWGYTF
TGCAGTGCTTATACCCGGTGGGGCTACACCTTC
>many|.|TRBV20-1|13|TRBJ2-5
CSAIGQFQETQYF
TGCAGTGCAATCGGACAGTTCCAAGAGACCCAGTACTTC
>.|TRBD1|TRBV20-1|15|TRBJ2-2
CSASEDRGITGELFF
TGCAGTGCAAGTGAGGACAGGGGCATCACCGGGGAGCTGTTTTTT
>.|.|TRBV20-1|16|TRBJ2-1
CSAQLLPIKGGNEQFF
TGCAGTGCGCAACTTCTCCCCATTAAAGGGGGGAATGAGCAGTTCTTC
>few|.|TRBV5-1|13|TRBJ2-2
CASRLANTGELFF
TGCGCCAGCAGGCTGGCGAACACCGGGGAGCTGTTTTTT